These 26 T cell receptor beta chains came from one sample sequenced in a study of cytomegalovirus exposure and HLA in healthy donors. Data came from immunoSEQ multiplex PCR; TCRdb stores just in-frame clones and leaves some out. This table has some 130,000 clones, approximately 84% appearing once. Material for sequencing was PBMCs. These receptors were taken from a man younger than 45 in good health and CMV-seropositive.

The chain has TRBV5-1 and TRBJ2-7; the D gene is possibly TRBD2 (5 bases). V shed 3 bases and J shed 1 base, with 11 bases lying between them. Germline CDR1 and CDR2: SGHRS and YFSETQ. The CDR3 loop spans 14 amino acids. The CDR3 protein is CASSSLPGSYEQYF. The CDR3 DNA reads as TGCGCCAGCAGCTCGCTCCCGGGGTCCTACGAGCAGTACTTC. Using reference TRBV5-1 and TRBJ2-7 for the parts outside the CDR3, the full variable domain is KAGVTQTPRYLIKTRGQQVTLSCSPISGHRSVSWYQQTPGQGLQFLFEYFSETQRNKGNFPGRFSGRQFSNSRSEMNVSTLELGDSALYLCASSSLPGSYEQYFGPGTRLTVT.

About this clone: A read error may produce the germline difference seen at one junction end. This chain connects TRBV2 to TRBJ1-2, with D possibly TRBD1 on 6 matching bases. Germline assignment: CDR1 SNHLY and CDR2 FYNNEI. The CDR3 totals 12 residues. The CDR3, as DNA: TGCCTGACAGGACCTACTAACTATGGCTACACCTTC. Encoded protein: CLTGPTNYGYTF.

This chain connects TRBV4-2 to TRBJ2-5; possible D gene TRBD2, 5 bases. Trimming stripped 3 bases from V and 5 bases from J, with 13 bases between. This CDR3 is 14 amino acids long. Germline V gene lookup returns CDR1 LGHNA and CDR2 YNFKEQ. The DNA of the CDR3 is TGTGCCAGCAGCCAGGAACTAGTAGGGGAGACCCAGTACTTC. Translation: CASSQELVGETQYF.

The V and J genes are TRBV5-1 and TRBJ2-3; a possible D gene is TRBD2 (5 bases). Germline CDR1 is SGHRS and CDR2 is YFSETQ. CDR3 length equals 14 residues. V was shortened by 4 bases and J by 9 bases, with 18 bases between the two germline ends. CDR3 sequence (DNA): TGCGCCAGCAGCCCCCGGATACCGGGATCAACGCAGTATTTT. Amino acids: CASSPRIPGSTQYF.

For the CDR3, the DNA is TGTGCCAGCAATCCCCTAACCACCCAAGAGACCCAGTACTTC. It translates to CASNPLTTQETQYF. V usage is TRBV2 and J usage is TRBJ2-5, with D hard to call. CDR3 length: 14 residues. CDR1 and CDR2 (germline): SNHLY, FYNNEI. Trimming removed 7 bases from V and 1 base from J, with 13 bases in between. Supplemented by reference TRBV2 and TRBJ2-5, the full variable domain reads EPEVTQTPSHQVTQMGQEVILRCVPISNHLYFYWYRQILGQKVEFLVSFYNNEISEKSEIFDDQFSVERPDGSNFTLKIRSTKLEDSAMYFCASNPLTTQETQYFGPGTRLLVL.

The V and J genes are TRBV15 and TRBJ2-2; TRBD1 matches 9 bases. The junction had 6 bases not matched to a gene; V was cut back by 0 bases and J by 4 bases. This CDR3 spans 17 amino acids. Germline CDR1 and CDR2: LNHNV and YYDKDF (reference sequence). The CDR3: CATSRDWGQGRTGELFF. For the CDR3, the DNA is TGTGCCACCAGCAGAGATTGGGGACAGGGACGCACCGGGGAGCTGTTTTTT.

This chain uses TRBV19 with TRBJ2-1; 10 nucleotides align to TRBD1. There are 20 residues in the CDR3. The germline V gene has CDR1 LNHDA and CDR2 SQIVND (reference sequence). J gave up 7 bases and V 2 bases, and 20 bases lay outside the gene matches. The CDR3 spells CASSIPSGTGDTMAANEQFF. DNA for the CDR3: TGTGCCAGTAGTATACCCTCTGGGACAGGGGACACTATGGCGGCGAATGAGCAGTTCTTC.

The chain links TRBV11-3 to TRBJ2-7, with D perhaps TRBD1 (6 bases). From germline, CDR1 is SGHNT and CDR2 YENEEA. This CDR3 comprises 13 residues. V was trimmed by 4 bases and J by 5 bases, leaving 12 bases between them. The CDR3 region is CASSSDNRDEQYF. CDR3 nucleotide sequence: TGTGCCAGCAGCTCAGATAACAGGGACGAGCAGTACTTC.

The chain recombines TRBV27 with TRBJ1-2, with D maybe TRBD1 (5 bases). V dropped 1 base and J dropped 8 bases, with 14 bases sitting between them. The CDR3 is 14 amino acids. Germline V lookup: CDR1 MNHEY, CDR2 SMNVEV (reference sequence). CDR3 coding DNA: TGTGCCAGCAGTTTATTGGGAGGGGCAGGAGGCTACACCTTC. Residues: CASSLLGGAGGYTF.

The chain couples TRBV18 to TRBJ1-2; 8 bases fit TRBD1. The germline V gene has CDR1 KGHSH and CDR2 LQKENI. The V gene end was trimmed by 3 bases and the J gene end by 0 bases; junction bases not matched to a gene: 3. CDR3 length: 15 residues. CDR3 region: CASSPQGASNYGYTF. CDR3 DNA sequence: TGTGCCAGCTCACCGCAGGGGGCATCTAACTATGGCTACACCTTC.

In this sample, this clone turned up once. The gene calls are TRBV27 and TRBJ2-1; no definite D call. V was shortened by 3 bases and J by 0 bases, with 12 bases between the two germline ends. Germline CDR1 is MNHEY and CDR2 is SMNVEV (reference sequence). The CDR3 is 16 amino acids. In nucleotides, the CDR3 is TGTGCCAGCAGTTTTAGTGGAGAGAGCTCCTACAATGAGCAGTTCTTC. Protein product: CASSFSGESSYNEQFF.

This clone was observed at least ten times. The rearrangement uses TRBV6-1 and TRBJ2-7, with 8 bases lining up with TRBD1. CDR1 is MNHNS, CDR2 SASEGT, per germline. The CDR3 runs to 13 residues. The trim removed 2 bases at V and 9 bases at J, leaving 6 bases unmatched. The CDR3 nucleotides are TGTGCCAGCAGTGAACAGGGGGCGCAGGGGCAGTACTTC. This sequence encodes CASSEQGAQGQYF.

The rearrangement uses TRBV9 and TRBJ1-4, with 7 bases aligning to TRBD1. The CDR3 is 17 amino acids. Trimming at V came to 0 bases and at J to 0 bases, leaving 5 bases not matched to a gene. In germline, CDR1 is SGDLS, CDR2 YYNGEE. CDR3 region: CASSVGTGIATNEKLFF. Written as DNA, the CDR3 is TGTGCCAGCAGCGTAGGGACAGGCATTGCAACTAATGAAAAACTGTTTTTT. The complete variable domain, with remaining parts taken from reference TRBV9 and TRBJ1-4, reads DSGVTQTPKHLITATGQRVTLRCSPRSGDLSVYWYQQSLDQGLQFLIQYYNGEERAKGNILERFSAQQFPDLHSELNLSSLELGDSALYFCASSVGTGIATNEKLFFGSGTQLSVL.

The genes are TRBV2 and TRBJ1-5, with D perhaps TRBD1 (5 bases). Deletions cut 4 bases from V and 3 bases from J, with 10 bases between. CDR1 SNHLY and CDR2 FYNNEI come from the germline V gene. The CDR3 covers 14 residues. CDR3 sequence: CASSGSRDNQPQHF. The CDR3 bases are TGTGCCAGCAGTGGCTCCAGGGACAATCAGCCCCAGCATTTT.

A few counts support this clone. The rearrangement uses TRBV6-6 and TRBJ2-3; D gene ambiguous. Germline V CDR1 and CDR2: MNHNY, SVGAGI (reference sequence). This CDR3 contains 11 residues. The germline V and J ends were trimmed by 8 bases and 5 bases, with 8 bases remaining between them. CDR3 DNA: TGTGCCAGCGGTACACGAGATACGCAGTATTTT. This codes for CASGTRDTQYF.

V usage is TRBV11-3 and J usage is TRBJ2-7, with 7 bases identical to TRBD2. V shed 8 bases, J shed 6 bases, and the junction held 7 bases outside the gene matches. The CDR3 length is 12 residues. Germline CDR1 SGHNT, CDR2 YENEEA. The CDR3 bases are TGTGCCAGCCCCGGCGGGGGTAGCGAGCAGTACTTC. This translates into CASPGGGSEQYF. The full variable domain, rest sourced from reference TRBV11-3 and TRBJ2-7, is EAGVVQSPRYKIIEKKQPVAFWCNPISGHNTLYWYLQNLGQGPELLIRYENEEAVDDSQLPKDRFSAERLKGVDSTLKIQPAELGDSAVYLCASPGGGSEQYFGPGTRLTVT.

The chain combines TRBV5-1 with TRBJ2-7, with TRBD1 identical over 12 bases. Germline CDR1 reads SGHRS; CDR2 reads YFSETQ. The CDR3 contains 17 residues. Germline trimming cut 2 bases from V and 6 bases from J; bases unmatched to any gene: 12. Here the CDR3 reads CASSFYPGQGAIFEQYF. The CDR3 DNA is TGCGCCAGCAGCTTTTATCCGGGACAGGGGGCGATTTTCGAGCAGTACTTC.

The chain employs TRBV18 and TRBJ2-1; weak D call: TRBD2 (6 bases). CDR3 length equals 12 residues. The V gene lost 5 bases and the J gene lost 7 bases, with 9 bases spanning the gap. Germline CDR1 reads KGHSH; CDR2 reads LQKENI. CDR3: CASSGGTNEQFF. The CDR3 DNA follows: TGTGCCAGCTCAGGGGGGACGAATGAGCAGTTCTTC.

The V and J genes are TRBV5-1 and TRBJ2-7; TRBD2 matches at 12 bases. Germline CDR1 is SGHRS and CDR2 is YFSETQ. The CDR3 has 18 residues. V dropped 3 bases and J dropped 3; count of bases not matched to a gene: 13. The CDR3 sequence is CASSSPERGLAGIYEQYF. Here the CDR3 DNA reads TGCGCCAGCAGCTCGCCCGAAAGGGGACTAGCGGGCATCTACGAGCAGTACTTC.

A word on this clone: Because the CDR3's place on the DNA is in doubt, the DNA is left out and the CDR3 is given as listed by TCRdb. The chain has TRBV5-1 and TRBJ2-7; TRBD1 reflects the table's D call only, with no check against the DNA. Looked up from germline, CDR1 is SGHRS and CDR2 is YFSETQ. The CDR3 numbers 15 amino acids, ends counted. The CDR3 spells CASSFGPGYSYEQYF.

This sequence joins TRBV5-1 and TRBJ2-7; 10 bases match TRBD1. Germline V CDR1 and CDR2: SGHRS, YFSETQ. The ends lost 3 bases at V and 5 bases at J; junction bases unmatched: 5. CDR3 length equals 14 residues. CDR3 nucleotides: TGCGCCAGCAGCTACGACAGGGGGCTGGACGAGCAGTACTTC. Protein: CASSYDRGLDEQYF.

As concerns this clone: Other nucleotide sequences from this sample produce the same CDR3. The chain recombines TRBV27 with TRBJ1-2, with TRBD1 identical over 9 bases. CDR1 MNHEY and CDR2 SMNVEV come from the germline V gene (reference sequence). This CDR3 has 14 amino acids. After removal of 3 bases from V and 2 bases from J, the junction contained 1 base not matched to a gene. The CDR3 DNA reads TGTGCCAGCAGTTTTGGACAGGGGAACTATGGCTACACCTTC. Translating it yields CASSFGQGNYGYTF.

This clone turned up a few times. The rearrangement joins TRBV9 to TRBJ1-2; TRBD1 matches at 8 bases. The CDR3 is made up of 14 amino acids. The J segment lost 2 bases and the V segment lost 5 bases, leaving 5 bases of the junction unmatched. The germline V gene has CDR1 SGDLS and CDR2 YYNGEE. CDR3 in amino acids: CASRGQGGNYGYTF. For the CDR3, the DNA is TGTGCCAGCAGAGGACAGGGCGGCAACTATGGCTACACCTTC.

This clone occurred a few times. This sequence joins TRBV7-7 and TRBJ2-5; TRBD2 matches at 9 bases. Trimming took 1 base from V and 5 from J; bases not matched to a gene: 8. CDR1 and CDR2 from the germline V gene are SSHAT and FNYEAQ (reference sequence). The length of the CDR3 is 16 residues. CDR3 loop: CASSLGAGGPEETQYF. The CDR3, as DNA: TGTGCCAGCAGCTTAGGGGCGGGGGGGCCGGAGGAGACCCAGTACTTC. Together with reference TRBV7-7 and TRBJ2-5, the CDR3 gives the full variable domain: GAGVSQSPRYKVTKRGQDVTLRCDPISSHATLYWYQQALGQGPEFLTYFNYEAQPDKSGLPSDRFSAERPEGSISTLTIQRTEQRDSAMYRCASSLGAGGPEETQYFGPGTRLLVL.

The chain uses TRBV6-5 and TRBJ2-7; 9 bases align to TRBD1. The CDR3 is 15 residues long. Unmatched junction bases numbered 6, after V lost 2 bases and J lost 4 bases. Germline values: CDR1 MNHEY, CDR2 SVGAGI. CDR3 in amino acids: CASSYEWTGVYEQYF. In nucleotides, the CDR3 is TGTGCCAGCAGTTACGAGTGGACAGGGGTATACGAGCAGTACTTC.

The chain recombines TRBV9 with TRBJ1-4, with 8 bases lining up with TRBD1. V was pared by 0 bases and J by 5 bases, with 9 bases of the junction left unmatched. The CDR3 runs 17 residues. Germline V gives CDR1 SGDLS, CDR2 YYNGEE. The CDR3 reads CASSVDRQGKGNEKLFF. CDR3 nucleotides: TGTGCCAGCAGCGTAGATCGACAGGGGAAAGGGAATGAAAAACTGTTTTTT. The entire variable domain, with the rest obtained from reference TRBV9 and TRBJ1-4, is as follows: DSGVTQTPKHLITATGQRVTLRCSPRSGDLSVYWYQQSLDQGLQFLIQYYNGEERAKGNILERFSAQQFPDLHSELNLSSLELGDSALYFCASSVDRQGKGNEKLFFGSGTQLSVL.